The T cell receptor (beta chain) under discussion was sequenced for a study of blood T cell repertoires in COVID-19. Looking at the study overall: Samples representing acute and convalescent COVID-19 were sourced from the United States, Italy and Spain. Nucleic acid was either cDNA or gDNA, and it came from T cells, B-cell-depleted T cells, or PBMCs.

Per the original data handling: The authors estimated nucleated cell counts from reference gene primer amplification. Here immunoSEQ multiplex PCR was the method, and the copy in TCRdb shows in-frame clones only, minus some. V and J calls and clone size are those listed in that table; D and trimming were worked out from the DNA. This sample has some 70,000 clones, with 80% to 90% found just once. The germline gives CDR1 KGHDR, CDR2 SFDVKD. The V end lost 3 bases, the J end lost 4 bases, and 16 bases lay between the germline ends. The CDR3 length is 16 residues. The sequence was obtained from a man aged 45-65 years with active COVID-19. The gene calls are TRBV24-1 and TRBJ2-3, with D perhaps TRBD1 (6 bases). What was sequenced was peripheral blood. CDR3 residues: CATSDAGRGYADTQYF. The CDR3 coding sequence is TGTGCCACCAGTGATGCGGGCAGGGGATACGCAGATACGCAGTATTTT.